The 15 T cell receptor beta chains presented below share a single source sample, sequenced in a study of CD8+ T cells in alopecia areata. After isolation, RNA underwent reverse transcription to generate cDNA as the sequencing template. Only in-frame clones appear in the TCRdb table, and some are missing; sequencing was by immunoSEQ multiplex PCR. The data show 130,000 or so clones, with more than 40% seen just once and approximately 19% held by the top ten. The sequenced sample was CD8+ T cells sorted from blood, obtained at week 0. These receptors were obtained from a human donor with alopecia areata.

In DNA form, the CDR3 reads TGTGCCAGCAGCGACGGCATGGGGGCCTACGAGCAGTACTTC. Its protein product is CASSDGMGAYEQYF. The chain combines TRBV7-8 with TRBJ2-7, with D perhaps TRBD1 or TRBD2 (5 bases each). CDR1 and CDR2 from the germline V gene are SGHVS and FQNEAQ. The CDR3 has 14 amino acids. V was shortened by 5 bases and J by 2 bases, with 13 bases between the two germline ends.

This chain connects TRBV6-5 to TRBJ1-2; no definite D call. Germline V gene lookup returns CDR1 MNHEY and CDR2 SVGAGI. This CDR3 is 13 amino acids long. The germline V and J ends were trimmed by 7 bases and 3 bases, with 12 bases remaining between them. DNA for the CDR3: TGTGCCAGCAAGAGCGTCAGCTACTATGGCTACACCTTC. Amino acids: CASKSVSYYGYTF.

The J gene is TRBJ2-1, the V gene TRBV6-5, with D possibly being TRBD1 or TRBD2 (5 bases each). This CDR3 comprises 16 residues. V gave up 0 bases and J gave up 2 bases, with 11 bases separating them. The germline V gene has CDR1 MNHEY and CDR2 SVGAGI. CDR3 sequence (DNA): TGTGCCAGCAGTTACTCCGAGGGGCCCCCCTACAATGAGCAGTTCTTC. Translated: CASSYSEGPPYNEQFF.

This rearrangement joins TRBV27 to TRBJ2-5; TRBD2 aligns across 11 bases. This CDR3 is built from 15 residues. CDR1 and CDR2 from the germline V gene are MNHEY and SMNVEV (reference sequence). The V and J ends lost 7 bases and 5 bases, in that order; junction bases with no gene match: 9. The CDR3 loop reads CASTISGGAVETQYF. The CDR3 DNA sequence: TGTGCCAGCACCATTAGCGGGGGGGCCGTGGAGACCCAGTACTTC.

The chain joins TRBV7-9 to TRBJ2-1; TRBD1 agrees at 7 bases. The CDR3 runs 12 residues. Germline loops: CDR1 SEHNR, CDR2 FQNEAQ (reference sequence). Trimming took 5 bases from V and 9 from J; bases not matched to a gene: 4. The CDR3 spells CASSEQGLEQFF. The CDR3, as DNA: TGTGCCAGCAGCGAACAGGGGCTTGAGCAGTTCTTC.

The V gene is TRBV29-1, the J gene TRBJ2-3; D is ambiguous. Germline values: CDR1 SQVTM, CDR2 ANQGSEA. Trimming shortened V by 3 bases and J by 5 bases, and 9 bases separated the two germline ends. The CDR3 contains 12 residues. The CDR3 bases are TGCAGCGTTGATATGGTTGTAGATACGCAGTATTTT. Its translation is CSVDMVVDTQYF.

The chain employs TRBV5-4 and TRBJ2-7; D assignment may be TRBD1 or TRBD2 (7 bases each). CDR1 SGHNT and CDR2 YYREEE come from the germline V gene (reference sequence). The CDR3 has 15 amino acids. The V end was cut by 1 base, the J end by 7 bases, with 18 bases between. CDR3 loop: CASSLPGGAGGEQYF. As DNA, the CDR3 is TGTGCCAGCAGCTTGCCAGGGGGGGCCGGTGGGGAGCAGTACTTC.

This rearrangement joins TRBV7-9 to TRBJ2-7; maybe TRBD1 (5 bases). The V gene lost 5 bases and the J gene lost 0 bases, with 11 bases spanning the gap. CDR1 and CDR2 (germline): SEHNR, FQNEAQ (reference sequence). The CDR3 is 14 amino acids. The CDR3, as DNA: TGTGCCAGCAGCCAACAGGAATCCTCCTACGAGCAGTACTTC. It encodes CASSQQESSYEQYF.

The chain links TRBV29-1 to TRBJ2-2, with 8 bases lining up with TRBD1. With 3 bases clipped from V and 2 bases from J, the junction kept 5 bases outside the gene matches. The CDR3 is 15 amino acids. CDR1 is SQVTM, CDR2 ANQGSEA, per germline. CDR3 DNA sequence: TGCAGCGTTGAGGGGCAGGGGGCCAACACCGGGGAGCTGTTTTTT. It encodes CSVEGQGANTGELFF.

V is TRBV27 and J is TRBJ1-4, with TRBD1 as a possible D gene (5 bases). From germline, CDR1 is MNHEY and CDR2 SMNVEV (reference sequence). The CDR3 covers 14 residues. V was pared by 6 bases and J by 4 bases, with 12 bases between. CDR3 region: CASSHRDYNEKLFF. The DNA for the CDR3 is TGTGCCAGCAGCCACCGGGACTATAATGAAAAACTGTTTTTT.

This clone was found many times. V is TRBV29-1 and J is TRBJ2-7, with TRBD2 identical over 9 bases. Germline-derived CDR1 and CDR2 are SQVTM and ANQGSEA. The CDR3 runs 15 residues. Losses at the gene ends were 1 base for V and 9 bases for J; bases not matched to a gene: 13. DNA of the CDR3: TGCAGCGTTGAAGGCCCCCCTAGCGGGGATGGCGGGCAGTACTTC. It translates to CSVEGPPSGDGGQYF.

The rearrangement uses TRBV10-3 and TRBJ2-7; 7 nucleotides agree with TRBD1. Germline CDR1 and CDR2: ENHRY and SYGVKD. The V and J ends lost 0 bases and 5 bases, in that order; junction bases with no gene match: 7. The CDR3 consists of 15 residues. DNA of the CDR3: TGTGCCATCAGTGAGTCGACAGGGCATCTTCACGAGCAGTACTTC. It specifies CAISESTGHLHEQYF.

V and J are TRBV4-1 and TRBJ1-2; TRBD1 might be the D (6 bases). Germline CDR1 MGHRA, CDR2 YSYEKL. This CDR3 is built from 15 residues. Between the trimmed V and J ends, which lost 1 base and 7 bases, there was a span of 16 bases. As DNA, the CDR3 is TGCGCCAGCAGCCAAGTGCGACAGGTTGGTCTTGGCTACACCTTC. This codes for CASSQVRQVGLGYTF.

The rearrangement joins TRBV5-6 to TRBJ1-6; D is ambiguous. This CDR3 spans 16 amino acids. The germline V gene encodes CDR1 SGHDT and CDR2 YYEEEE. Trimming removed 0 bases from V and 7 bases from J, with 14 bases in between. For the CDR3, the DNA is TGTGCCAGCAGCTTGGGGTCGGGAGTGGAGAATTCACCCCTCCACTTT. Translating gives CASSLGSGVENSPLHF.

CDR3 amino acids: CATMLGAYNEQFF. CDR3 sequence (DNA): TGTGCCACCATGCTGGGGGCCTACAATGAGCAGTTCTTC. The genes are TRBV6-5 and TRBJ2-1; D may match TRBD1 or TRBD2 (5 bases each). In germline, CDR1 is MNHEY, CDR2 SVGAGI. The V and J ends lost 10 bases and 2 bases respectively, with 12 bases between them. This CDR3 comprises 13 residues.